This T cell receptor (beta chain) is from a study of breast tumors, draining lymph nodes, adjacent tissues. The CDR3 has 13 amino acids. CDR1 is DFQATT, CDR2 SNEGSKA, per germline (reference sequence). This clonotype showed up just a few times. The target antigen is unknown. A read error may explain this, as a much larger clone is one base away. Axillary draining lymph nodes of breast cancer patients supplied the node samples. TCRdb ran MiXCR on the multiplex PCR reads and lists one entry per CDR3 protein. The sample has 200,000 to 250,000 distinct CDR3 sequences; roughly 32% are singletons. Regarding the study as a whole: Compared with basal-like, luminal-like tumors shared significantly more repertoire with nontumor tissue. The data were judged consistent with most tumor T cells coming from lymph node and expanding in tumor. Data only fit, rather than demonstrated, lymph node origin of most tumor T cells. Tumor TCR diversity was below lymph nodes but above nontumor tissue.

The genes are TRBV20-1 and TRBJ2-1; unclear D gene. Sequencing was carried out using axillary lymph node tissue. This TCR derives from a female donor with breast cancer. Some clones in this sample may be carry-over from other donors' samples. The DNA for the CDR3 is TGCAGTGCTAGAGATTTGCGTGGCAATGCGCAGTTCTTC. Translated, it gives CSARDLRGNAQFF.